Below, 29 T cell receptor beta chains from the same sample are listed, as sequenced in a study of blood T cell repertoires in COVID-19. Data came from immunoSEQ multiplex PCR; TCRdb stores just in-frame clones and leaves some out. The sample lists some 160,000 clones, around 89% occurring once. Input material: peripheral blood. These receptors were collected from a man in his 60s with acute or convalescent COVID-19.

This chain uses TRBV18 with TRBJ1-6; D gene unclear. V dropped 6 bases and J dropped 0 bases, with 9 bases sitting between them. Germline V gene sequence: CDR1 KGHSH, CDR2 LQKENI. The CDR3 covers 15 residues. The CDR3 DNA sequence: TGTGCCAGCTCGACGGGGTTCTCCTATAATTCACCCCTCCACTTT. Its protein is CASSTGFSYNSPLHF.

The chain carries TRBV7-6 and TRBJ2-7; D possibly corresponds to TRBD1 (5 bases). This CDR3 has 16 residues. Trimming left V 5 bases short and J 7 bases short, with 24 bases between. Germline V gives CDR1 SGHVS, CDR2 FNYEAQ. The CDR3 protein is CASSPVWKLAKGEQYF. The CDR3 DNA reads as TGTGCCAGCAGCCCAGTTTGGAAACTGGCTAAGGGGGAGCAGTACTTC.

The V call is TRBV7-2, the J call TRBJ2-7, with no clear D. The CDR3 loop spans 15 amino acids. Germline CDR1 reads SGHTA; CDR2 reads FQGNSA. Trimming shortened V by 5 bases and J by 0 bases, and 14 bases separated the two germline ends. CDR3 amino acids: CASSPPPPSSYEQYF. In DNA, the CDR3 is TGTGCCAGCAGCCCCCCCCCTCCCTCCTCCTACGAGCAGTACTTC.

The chain carries TRBV9 and TRBJ2-3; 14 positions match TRBD2. This CDR3 spans 18 amino acids. Germline CDR1 and CDR2: SGDLS and YYNGEE. The J segment lost 2 bases and the V segment lost 0 bases, leaving 5 bases of the junction unmatched. Here the CDR3 DNA reads TGTGCCAGCAGCGTAGTAGGGACTAGCGGGGGTAACACAGATACGCAGTATTTT. It codes for CASSVVGTSGGNTDTQYF.

The chain carries TRBV5-1 and TRBJ2-3; 8 bases match TRBD1. There are 15 residues in the CDR3. V shed 4 bases and J 3 bases; nucleotides not matched to a gene: 7. In germline, CDR1 is SGHRS, CDR2 YFSETQ. The CDR3 region is CASSPRQGRTDTQYF. CDR3 sequence (DNA): TGCGCCAGCAGCCCACGACAGGGGCGAACAGATACGCAGTATTTT.

The chain joins TRBV7-2 to TRBJ2-1; 7 bases agree with TRBD1. The germline V gene has CDR1 SGHTA and CDR2 FQGNSA. This CDR3 has 13 amino acids. After removal of 1 base from V and 14 bases from J, the junction contained 8 bases not matched to a gene. The CDR3 region has the DNA TGTGCCAGCAGCTTAGAACAGGGGATTGGGGAGTTCTTC. Protein sequence: CASSLEQGIGEFF.

This clone was seen more than once but under ten times. V and J are TRBV7-2 and TRBJ1-2, with D unresolved. This CDR3 contains 15 residues. V lost 2 bases, J lost 6 bases, and 16 bases lay in between. Germline CDR1 reads SGHTA; CDR2 reads FQGNSA. CDR3 protein: CASSLYRVRENGYTF. The CDR3 coding sequence is TGTGCCAGCAGCTTATATCGAGTGAGGGAAAATGGCTACACCTTC. Supplemented by reference TRBV7-2 and TRBJ1-2, the full variable domain reads GAGVSQSPSNKVTEKGKDVELRCDPISGHTALYWYRQSLGQGLEFLIYFQGNSAPDKSGLPSDRFSAERTGGSVSTLTIQRTQQEDSAVYLCASSLYRVRENGYTFGSGTRLTVV.

The chain links TRBV5-1 to TRBJ1-6; the match to TRBD1 covers 10 bases. The CDR3 totals 15 residues. The germline gives CDR1 SGHRS, CDR2 YFSETQ. The V segment lost 0 bases and the J segment 10 bases; nucleotides outside the gene matches: 4. This CDR3 is CASSLEGQGESPLHF. The CDR3 region has the DNA TGCGCCAGCAGCTTGGAAGGACAGGGGGAATCACCCCTCCACTTT.

The V and J genes are TRBV10-3 and TRBJ1-6, with a weak D call TRBD1 (6 bases). Trimming cost V 5 bases and J 0 bases, with 23 bases left between them. Looked up from germline, CDR1 is ENHRY and CDR2 is SYGVKD. The CDR3 runs 20 residues. The CDR3 protein is CAISKIPQDSLSSYNSPLHF. CDR3 bases: TGTGCCATCAGTAAAATTCCCCAGGACAGCCTGAGCTCCTATAATTCACCCCTCCACTTT.

This chain joins TRBV7-2 and TRBJ1-3; D is unresolved. In germline, CDR1 is SGHTA, CDR2 FQGNSA. CDR3 size: 14 residues. Trimming took 7 bases from V and 0 from J, leaving 10 bases between them. This chain's CDR3 is CASIPGPSGNTIYF. CDR3 DNA: TGTGCCAGCATCCCAGGTCCCTCTGGAAACACCATATATTTT.

The chain combines TRBV5-1 with TRBJ2-3; 7 positions agree with TRBD1. This CDR3 has 15 residues. Germline V gene lookup returns CDR1 SGHRS and CDR2 YFSETQ. With 4 bases clipped from V and 1 base from J, the junction kept 6 bases outside the gene matches. CDR3 amino acids: CASSPGQQGTDTQYF. In nucleotides, the CDR3 is TGCGCCAGCAGCCCGGGACAGCAGGGCACAGATACGCAGTATTTT.

This chain joins TRBV2 and TRBJ2-7; TRBD2 is a possible D gene (6 bases). The CDR3 runs 14 residues. Germline lookup yields CDR1 SNHLY and CDR2 FYNNEI. With 1 base removed from V and 3 bases from J, the gap between germline ends came to 10 bases. The CDR3, as DNA: TGTGCCAGCAGTGAAGGCGGGGTACACTACGAGCAGTACTTC. Encoded protein: CASSEGGVHYEQYF.

The V and J genes are TRBV5-1 and TRBJ2-3, with D perhaps TRBD1 (5 bases). There are 15 residues in the CDR3. Trimming removed 2 bases at V and 2 bases at J, with 12 bases between. Germline V gene sequence: CDR1 SGHRS, CDR2 YFSETQ. This CDR3 is CASSFQGLPTDTQYF. The CDR3 nucleotides read TGCGCCAGCAGCTTTCAGGGCCTACCCACAGATACGCAGTATTTT.

CDR3 region: CASRSLRMNRGPLTDTQYF. CDR3 DNA sequence: TGTGCAAGTCGCTCGCTACGAATGAACAGGGGGCCTCTCACAGATACGCAGTATTTT. The chain has TRBV12-2 and TRBJ2-3; the table calls TRBD1, which could not be checked here. TRBV12-2 is an annotated pseudogene. This CDR3 has 19 amino acids.

This sequence joins TRBV5-4 and TRBJ1-2; D remains ambiguous. V was clipped by 6 bases and J by 8 bases, with 20 bases between them. Germline loops: CDR1 SGHNT, CDR2 YYREEE (reference sequence). The CDR3 extends over 14 amino acids. The CDR3 region is CASTSKAIPRGYTF. The CDR3 DNA sequence: TGTGCCAGCACCTCGAAGGCCATTCCTAGGGGCTACACCTTC.

In this sample, this clone turned up a few times. The chain recombines TRBV5-1 with TRBJ1-1; 7 nucleotides line up with TRBD1. V gave up 5 bases and J gave up 2 bases; unmatched junction bases: 6. Germline loops: CDR1 SGHRS, CDR2 YFSETQ. The CDR3 sequence is 14 residues long. The CDR3 region is CASSYQGDNTEAFF. CDR3 DNA: TGCGCCAGCAGTTATCAGGGGGATAACACTGAAGCTTTCTTT.

The chain has TRBV9 and TRBJ1-1; 7 nucleotides align to TRBD1. V lost 5 bases, J lost 1 base, and 2 bases stayed unmatched. The V gene's germline CDR1 is SGDLS and CDR2 YYNGEE. This CDR3 contains 13 residues. The CDR3 region has the DNA TGTGCCAGCAGTGAGGGGGCGAACACTGAAGCTTTCTTT. It specifies CASSEGANTEAFF.

J is TRBJ2-2 and V is TRBV3-1 (or the pseudogene TRBV3-2), with 9 positions matching TRBD1. The CDR3 consists of 15 residues. Germline lookup yields CDR1 LGHDT and CDR2 YNNKEL (reference sequence). The V and J ends lost 5 bases and 5 bases, in that order; junction bases with no gene match: 6. The CDR3 here is CASSFGGQGTGELFF. The CDR3 DNA reads TGTGCCAGCAGCTTCGGTGGACAGGGGACCGGGGAGCTGTTTTTT.

The V gene is TRBV11-3, the J gene TRBJ2-1; maybe TRBD2 (6 bases). Germline V gives CDR1 SGHNT, CDR2 YENEEA. The V end lost 5 bases, the J end lost 1 base, and 15 bases lay between the germline ends. The CDR3 has 16 residues. Here the CDR3 reads CASSPSRLESYNEQFF. DNA for the CDR3: TGTGCCAGCAGCCCGTCGAGACTAGAGTCCTACAATGAGCAGTTCTTC. The full variable domain, with the rest looked up from reference TRBV11-3 and TRBJ2-1, is EAGVVQSPRYKIIEKKQPVAFWCNPISGHNTLYWYLQNLGQGPELLIRYENEEAVDDSQLPKDRFSAERLKGVDSTLKIQPAELGDSAVYLCASSPSRLESYNEQFFGPGTRLTVL.

This clone was seen more than once but under ten times. The V and J genes are TRBV9 and TRBJ2-1; D perhaps matches TRBD2 (7 bases). The V and J ends lost 4 bases and 8 bases respectively, with 19 bases between them. CDR1 SGDLS and CDR2 YYNGEE come from the germline V gene. CDR3 length: 15 residues. The CDR3 DNA follows: TGTGCCAGCAGCACCCGAGGGGGGGGCATCGATGAGCAGTTCTTC. It is translated as CASSTRGGGIDEQFF.

The J gene is TRBJ2-3, the V gene TRBV10-3, with 10 bases fitting TRBD1. Germline V CDR1 and CDR2: ENHRY, SYGVKD. V shed 5 bases, J shed 2 bases, and the junction held 4 bases outside the gene matches. The CDR3 contains 15 residues. CDR3 sequence reads: CAISFGTGDTDTQYF. The DNA for the CDR3 is TGTGCCATCAGTTTCGGGACAGGGGACACAGATACGCAGTATTTT.

The chain carries TRBV2 and TRBJ1-6; perhaps TRBD1 as D (6 bases). The CDR3 has 14 amino acids. Germline V lookup: CDR1 SNHLY, CDR2 FYNNEI. Trimming removed 8 bases from V and 4 bases from J, with 12 bases in between. CDR3 in amino acids: CASRSDRYNSPLHF. The DNA of the CDR3 is TGTGCCAGCCGAAGTGACAGGTATAATTCACCCCTCCACTTT.

The chain employs TRBV27 and TRBJ1-4; tentatively, D is TRBD1 (5 bases). Trimming left V 8 bases short and J 4 bases short, with 11 bases between. Germline CDR1 reads MNHEY; CDR2 reads SMNVEV (reference sequence). The CDR3 length is 13 residues. CDR3 DNA sequence: TGTGCCAGCTGGGGGGGGTATAATGAAAAACTGTTTTTT. Protein sequence: CASWGGYNEKLFF.

V gene TRBV30 combines with J gene TRBJ1-1; 7 bases map to TRBD1. V shed 3 bases, J shed 10 bases, and the junction held 20 bases outside the gene matches. CDR3 size: 16 residues. In germline, CDR1 is GTSNPN, CDR2 SVGIG (reference sequence). CDR3 nucleotides: TGTGCCTGGAGCACCCGAAGTTTCAGGGGGTCAAACGGAGCTTTCTTT. Translated: CAWSTRSFRGSNGAFF.

This chain uses TRBV30 with TRBJ1-5, with D unresolved. In germline, CDR1 is GTSNPN, CDR2 SVGIG (reference sequence). The length of the CDR3 is 14 residues. The V gene lost 5 bases and the J gene lost 1 base, with 12 bases spanning the gap. The CDR3 region has the DNA TGTGCCTGGTCAGGATCCTTAAGCAATCAGCCCCAGCATTTT. Translating it yields CAWSGSLSNQPQHF.

The chain couples TRBV2 to TRBJ1-4, with TRBD1 identical over 9 bases. Trimming at V came to 5 bases and at J to 8 bases, leaving 9 bases not matched to a gene. Germline CDR1 reads SNHLY; CDR2 reads FYNNEI. This CDR3 contains 15 residues. This chain's CDR3 is CASSKTTGGEEKLFF. CDR3 in DNA: TGTGCCAGCAGTAAGACAACAGGGGGCGAAGAAAAACTGTTTTTT.

This chain joins TRBV5-1 and TRBJ1-1; a possible D gene is TRBD1 (5 bases). The germline gives CDR1 SGHRS, CDR2 YFSETQ. V was trimmed by 3 bases and J by 5 bases, leaving 11 bases between them. The CDR3 contains 13 residues. The CDR3 bases are TGCGCCAGCAGCTGGGCAGGGATGACTGAAGCTTTCTTT. This translates into CASSWAGMTEAFF.

The chain carries TRBV2 and TRBJ1-3; 7 bases match TRBD1. Germline V gene lookup returns CDR1 SNHLY and CDR2 FYNNEI. The CDR3 is made up of 17 amino acids. V was pared by 3 bases and J by 0 bases, with 8 bases of the junction left unmatched. In DNA, the CDR3 is TGTGCCAGCAGTGATGGGGACAGCTCTCACTCTGGAAACACCATATATTTT. Residues: CASSDGDSSHSGNTIYF.

The rearrangement uses TRBV7-2 and TRBJ1-3; TRBD1 matches at 7 bases. The V segment lost 5 bases and the J segment 1 base; nucleotides outside the gene matches: 5. Germline CDR1 and CDR2: SGHTA and FQGNSA. The CDR3 consists of 15 residues. In DNA, the CDR3 is TGTGCCAGCAGCAACCCGGACAGGTCTGGAAACACCATATATTTT. Translating it yields CASSNPDRSGNTIYF.